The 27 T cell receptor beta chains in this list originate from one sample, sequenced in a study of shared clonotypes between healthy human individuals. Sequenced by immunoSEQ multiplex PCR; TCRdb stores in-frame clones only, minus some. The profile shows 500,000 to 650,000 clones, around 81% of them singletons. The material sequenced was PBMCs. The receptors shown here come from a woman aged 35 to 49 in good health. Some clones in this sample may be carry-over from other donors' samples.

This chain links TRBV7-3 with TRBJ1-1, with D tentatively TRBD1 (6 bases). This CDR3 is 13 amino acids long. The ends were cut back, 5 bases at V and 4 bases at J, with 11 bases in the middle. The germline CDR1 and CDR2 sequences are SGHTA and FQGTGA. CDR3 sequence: CASSPTGGTEAFF. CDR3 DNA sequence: TGTGCCAGCAGCCCGACAGGTGGCACTGAAGCTTTCTTT.

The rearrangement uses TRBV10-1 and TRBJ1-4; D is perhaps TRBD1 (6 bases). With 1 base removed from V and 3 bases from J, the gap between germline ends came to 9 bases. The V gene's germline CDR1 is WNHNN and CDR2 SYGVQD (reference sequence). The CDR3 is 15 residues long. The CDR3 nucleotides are TGCGCCAGCAGTGAGTGGACAGATCCTAATGAAAAACTGTTTTTT. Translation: CASSEWTDPNEKLFF.

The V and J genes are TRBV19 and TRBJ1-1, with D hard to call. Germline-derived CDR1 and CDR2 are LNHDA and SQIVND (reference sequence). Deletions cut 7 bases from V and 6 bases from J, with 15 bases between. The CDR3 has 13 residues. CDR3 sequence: CASTADLNAEAFF. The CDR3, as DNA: TGTGCCAGTACCGCCGATTTAAATGCTGAAGCTTTCTTT.

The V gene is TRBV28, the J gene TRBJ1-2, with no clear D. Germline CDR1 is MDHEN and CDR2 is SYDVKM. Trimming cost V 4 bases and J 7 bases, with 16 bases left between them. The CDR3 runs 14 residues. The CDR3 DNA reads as TGTGCCAGCAGTTGGGCAGGCCGAGCTGGTGGCTACACCTTC. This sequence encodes CASSWAGRAGGYTF.

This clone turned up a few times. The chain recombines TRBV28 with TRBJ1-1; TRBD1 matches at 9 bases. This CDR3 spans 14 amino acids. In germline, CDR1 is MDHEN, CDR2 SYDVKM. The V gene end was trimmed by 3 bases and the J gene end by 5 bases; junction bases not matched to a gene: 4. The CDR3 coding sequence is TGTGCCAGCAGTTTCCTTGACAGGGGGACTGAAGCTTTCTTT. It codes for CASSFLDRGTEAFF.

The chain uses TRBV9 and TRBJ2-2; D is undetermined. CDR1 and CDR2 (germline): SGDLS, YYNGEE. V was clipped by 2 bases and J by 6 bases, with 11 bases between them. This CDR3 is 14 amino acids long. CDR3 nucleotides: TGTGCCAGCAGCGTGGCAGTAGACCCCGGGGAGCTGTTTTTT. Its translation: CASSVAVDPGELFF.

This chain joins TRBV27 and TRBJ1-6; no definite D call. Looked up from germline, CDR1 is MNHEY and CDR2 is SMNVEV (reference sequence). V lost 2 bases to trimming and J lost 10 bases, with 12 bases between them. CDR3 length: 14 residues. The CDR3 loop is CASSLRGQGSPLHF. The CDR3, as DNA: TGTGCCAGCAGTTTACGCGGTCAAGGCTCACCCCTCCACTTT.

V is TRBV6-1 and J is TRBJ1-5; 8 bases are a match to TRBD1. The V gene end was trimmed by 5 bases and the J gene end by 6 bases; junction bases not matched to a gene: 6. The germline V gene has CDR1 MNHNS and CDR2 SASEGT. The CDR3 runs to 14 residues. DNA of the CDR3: TGTGCCAGCAGTACCCCACAGGGGGTTCAGCCCCAGCATTTT. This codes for CASSTPQGVQPQHF.

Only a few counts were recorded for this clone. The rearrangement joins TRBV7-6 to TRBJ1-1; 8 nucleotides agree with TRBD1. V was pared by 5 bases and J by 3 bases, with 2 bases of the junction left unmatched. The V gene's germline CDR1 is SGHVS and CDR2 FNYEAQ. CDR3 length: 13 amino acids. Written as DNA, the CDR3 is TGTGCCAGCAGCGGGACAGGTTACACTGAAGCTTTCTTT. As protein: CASSGTGYTEAFF.

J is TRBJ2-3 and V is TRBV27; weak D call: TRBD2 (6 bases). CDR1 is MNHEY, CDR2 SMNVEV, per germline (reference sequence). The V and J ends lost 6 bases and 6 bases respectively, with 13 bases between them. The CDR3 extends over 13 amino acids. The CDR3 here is CASSGGVGDTQYF. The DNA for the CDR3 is TGTGCCAGCAGCGGCGGGGTGGGGGATACGCAGTATTTT.

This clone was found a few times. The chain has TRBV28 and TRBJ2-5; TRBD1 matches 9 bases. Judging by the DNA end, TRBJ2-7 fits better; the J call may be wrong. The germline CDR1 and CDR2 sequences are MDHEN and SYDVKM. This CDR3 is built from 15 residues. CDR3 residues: CASSPPGTGRYEQYF. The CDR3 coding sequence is TGTGCCAGCAGTCCTCCCGGGACAGGGAGGTACGAGCAGTACTTC.

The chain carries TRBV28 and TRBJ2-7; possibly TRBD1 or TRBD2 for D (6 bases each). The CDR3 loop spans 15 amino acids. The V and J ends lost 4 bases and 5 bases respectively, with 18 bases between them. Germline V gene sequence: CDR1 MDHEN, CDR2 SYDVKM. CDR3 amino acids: CASSSGAEGTDEQYF. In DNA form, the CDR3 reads TGTGCCAGCAGTTCAGGGGCGGAGGGAACCGACGAGCAGTACTTC.

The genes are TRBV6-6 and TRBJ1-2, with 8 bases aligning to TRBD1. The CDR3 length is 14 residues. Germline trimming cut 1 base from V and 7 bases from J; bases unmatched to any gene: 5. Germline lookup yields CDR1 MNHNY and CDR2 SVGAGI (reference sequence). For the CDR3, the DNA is TGTGCCAGCAGTTACTTGACAGGGGCGGGTGGCTACACCTTC. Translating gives CASSYLTGAGGYTF.

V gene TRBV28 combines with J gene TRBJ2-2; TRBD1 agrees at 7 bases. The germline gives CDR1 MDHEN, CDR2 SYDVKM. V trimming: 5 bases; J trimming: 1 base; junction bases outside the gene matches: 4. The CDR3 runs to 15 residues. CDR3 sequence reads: CASSIRQGNTGELFF. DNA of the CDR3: TGTGCCAGCAGTATTAGACAGGGGAACACCGGGGAGCTGTTTTTT.

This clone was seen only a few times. The CDR3 loop reads CASSPGPLGRAGDTDTQYF. CDR3 DNA: TGTGCCAGCAGCCCAGGCCCTCTCGGGAGGGCCGGAGACACAGATACGCAGTATTTT. This chain links TRBV11-3 with TRBJ2-3; TRBD2 matches 8 bases. The V segment lost 5 bases and the J segment 2 bases; nucleotides outside the gene matches: 18. CDR1 SGHNT and CDR2 YENEEA come from the germline V gene. The CDR3 is 19 residues long.

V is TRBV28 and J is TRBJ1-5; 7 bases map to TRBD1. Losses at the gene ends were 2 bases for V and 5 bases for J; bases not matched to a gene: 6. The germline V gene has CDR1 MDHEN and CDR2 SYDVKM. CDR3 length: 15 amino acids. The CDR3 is CASSLVMGQHQPQHF. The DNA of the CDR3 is TGTGCCAGCAGTTTAGTAATGGGACAGCATCAGCCCCAGCATTTT.

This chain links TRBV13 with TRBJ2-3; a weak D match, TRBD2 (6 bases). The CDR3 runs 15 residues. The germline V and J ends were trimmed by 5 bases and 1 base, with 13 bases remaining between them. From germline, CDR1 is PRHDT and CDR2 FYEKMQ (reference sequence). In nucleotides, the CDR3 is TGTGCCAGCAGCCTTAGCGGTGGGGGCACAGATACGCAGTATTTT. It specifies CASSLSGGGTDTQYF.

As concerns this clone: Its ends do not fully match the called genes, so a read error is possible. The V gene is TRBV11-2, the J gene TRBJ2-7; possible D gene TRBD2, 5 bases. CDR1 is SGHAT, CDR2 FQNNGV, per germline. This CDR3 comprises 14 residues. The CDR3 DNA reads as TGTGCCAGCAGCTTAGTAGACGGGAAATACGAGCAGTGCTTC. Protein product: CASSLVDGKYEQCF.

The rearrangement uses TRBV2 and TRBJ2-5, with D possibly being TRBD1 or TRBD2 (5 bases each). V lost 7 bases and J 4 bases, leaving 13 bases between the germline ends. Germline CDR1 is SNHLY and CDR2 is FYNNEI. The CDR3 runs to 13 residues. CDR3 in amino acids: CASKFGTLETQYF. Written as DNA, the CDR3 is TGTGCCAGCAAATTTGGGACCTTAGAGACCCAGTACTTC.

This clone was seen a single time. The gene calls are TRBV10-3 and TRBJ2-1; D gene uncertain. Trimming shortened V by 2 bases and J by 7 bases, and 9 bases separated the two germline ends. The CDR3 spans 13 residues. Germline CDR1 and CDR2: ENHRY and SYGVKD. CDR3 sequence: CAISEAGINEQFF. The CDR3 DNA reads TGTGCCATCAGTGAGGCTGGTATTAATGAGCAGTTCTTC.

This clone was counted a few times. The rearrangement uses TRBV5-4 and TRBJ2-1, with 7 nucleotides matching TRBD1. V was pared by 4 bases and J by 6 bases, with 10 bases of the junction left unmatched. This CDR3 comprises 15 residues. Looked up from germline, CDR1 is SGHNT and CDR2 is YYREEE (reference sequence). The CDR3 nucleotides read TGTGCCAGCAGCCTAGGGGGCGCGGGTTTCAATGAGCAGTTCTTC. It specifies CASSLGGAGFNEQFF. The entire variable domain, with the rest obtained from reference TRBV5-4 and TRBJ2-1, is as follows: ETGVTQSPTHLIKTRGQQVTLRCSSQSGHNTVSWYQQALGQGPQFIFQYYREEENGRGNFPPRFSGLQFPNYSSELNVNALELDDSALYLCASSLGGAGFNEQFFGPGTRLTVL.

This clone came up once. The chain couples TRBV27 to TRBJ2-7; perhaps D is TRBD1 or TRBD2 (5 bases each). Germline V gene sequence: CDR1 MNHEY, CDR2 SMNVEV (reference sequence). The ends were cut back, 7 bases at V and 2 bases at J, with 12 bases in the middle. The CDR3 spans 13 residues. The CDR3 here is CASTAGAPYEQYF. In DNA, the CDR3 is TGTGCCAGCACCGCCGGGGCCCCCTACGAGCAGTACTTC.

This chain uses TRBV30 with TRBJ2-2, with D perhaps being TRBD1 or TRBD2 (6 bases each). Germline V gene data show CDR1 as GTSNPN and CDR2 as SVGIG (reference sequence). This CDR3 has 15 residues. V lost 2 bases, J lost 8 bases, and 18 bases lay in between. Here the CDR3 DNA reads TGTGCCTGGAGTACCTACCGGGGGCCAGTAGGGGAGCTGTTTTTT. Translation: CAWSTYRGPVGELFF.

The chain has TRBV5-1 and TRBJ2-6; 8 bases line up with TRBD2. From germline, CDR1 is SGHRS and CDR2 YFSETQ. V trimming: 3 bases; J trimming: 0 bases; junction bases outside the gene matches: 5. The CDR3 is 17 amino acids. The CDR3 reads CASSSTSGSSGANVLTF. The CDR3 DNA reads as TGCGCCAGCAGCTCGACAAGCGGGAGCTCTGGGGCCAACGTCCTGACTTTC.

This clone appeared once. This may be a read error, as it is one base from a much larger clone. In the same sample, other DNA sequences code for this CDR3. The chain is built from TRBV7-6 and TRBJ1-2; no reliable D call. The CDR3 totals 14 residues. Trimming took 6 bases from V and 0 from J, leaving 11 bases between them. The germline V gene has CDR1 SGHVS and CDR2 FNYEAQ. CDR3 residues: CASSPPGANYGYTF. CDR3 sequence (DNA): TGTGCCAGCAGTCCCCCCGGGGCTAACTATGGCTACACCTTC.

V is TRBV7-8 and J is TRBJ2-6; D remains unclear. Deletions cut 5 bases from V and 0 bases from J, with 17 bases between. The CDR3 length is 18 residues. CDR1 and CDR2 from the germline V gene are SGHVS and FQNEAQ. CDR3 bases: TGTGCCAGCAGCCGTCTGCCGACTTCCAGCTCTGGGGCCAACGTCCTGACTTTC. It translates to CASSRLPTSSSGANVLTF.

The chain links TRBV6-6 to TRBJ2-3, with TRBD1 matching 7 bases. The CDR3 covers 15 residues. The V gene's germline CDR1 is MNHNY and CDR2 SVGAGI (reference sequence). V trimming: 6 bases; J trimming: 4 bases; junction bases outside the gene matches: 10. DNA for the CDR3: TGTGCCAGCAGCTCGCGGACAGGTAGCGCAGATACGCAGTATTTT. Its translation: CASSSRTGSADTQYF.